This entry lists 14 T cell receptor beta chains sequenced from one sample in a study of radiation and T cells in renal cell carcinoma (dated by TCRdb to 2018 to 2021). The time point label corresponds to: baseline pretreatment blood. Interpreted using the paper, the treatment or condition label stands for: 15 Gy SBRT to primary tumor, nephrectomy 4 weeks later. Receptors were amplified or captured by the immunoSEQ multiplex PCR assay. This immuneACCESS table, as held by TCRdb, lists in-frame sequences with V and J called but not all clones. Of the missing ones, under half trace to an unresolved V gene in checked studies; the others have no known cause. The sample table lists more than 95,000 clones, 82% of them with a count of one. Around 3% of the sample comes from the top ten. The source was blood, collected from a patient whose treatment included radiotherapy and nephrectomy. These receptors all come from a woman in her sixties or seventies with renal cell carcinoma.

CDR3 bases: TGTGCCAGCGAATTGGGTACCAATTCACCCCTCCACTTT. Protein sequence: CASELGTNSPLHF. The chain employs TRBV2 and TRBJ1-6; D remains ambiguous. Between the trimmed V and J ends, which lost 8 bases and 7 bases, there was a span of 12 bases. CDR1 SNHLY and CDR2 FYNNEI come from the germline V gene. The CDR3 is made up of 13 amino acids.

This chain connects TRBV28 to TRBJ2-6, with 8 bases lining up with TRBD1. J gave up 2 bases and V 6 bases, and 9 bases lay outside the gene matches. CDR1 is MDHEN and CDR2 is SYDVKM in the germline V gene. This CDR3 spans 17 amino acids. In nucleotides, the CDR3 is TGTGCCAGCAGCCCCAGGACAGGGTGGACTGGGGCCAACGTCCTGACTTTC. Amino acid sequence: CASSPRTGWTGANVLTF.

The V gene is TRBV19, the J gene TRBJ2-2, with 11 bases matching TRBD2. Germline V gene lookup returns CDR1 LNHDA and CDR2 SQIVND (reference sequence). The CDR3 sequence is 17 residues long. Trimming took 5 bases from V and 4 from J; bases not matched to a gene: 9. CDR3 coding DNA: TGTGCCAGTAGTCCCCCGACTAGCGGGGCTTTCACCGGGGAGCTGTTTTTT. Protein sequence: CASSPPTSGAFTGELFF.

This clone has a single count. The genes are TRBV5-4 and TRBJ2-7, with a weak D call TRBD1 (6 bases). The V and J ends lost 0 bases and 2 bases respectively, with 18 bases between them. Germline CDR1 is SGHNT and CDR2 is YYREEE (reference sequence). There are 17 residues in the CDR3. In nucleotides, the CDR3 is TGTGCCAGCAGCTTGGAAGTCAGGACAGAATTTGCCTACGAGCAGTACTTC. Translated, it gives CASSLEVRTEFAYEQYF.

V usage is TRBV5-8 and J usage is TRBJ1-6; D ambiguous. V was shortened by 1 base and J by 10 bases, with 12 bases between the two germline ends. This CDR3 spans 14 amino acids. CDR1 SGHTS and CDR2 YDEGEE come from the germline V gene. CDR3 coding DNA: TGTGCCAGCAGCTTGCCGGGGAGTGAGTCACCCCTCCACTTT. It translates to CASSLPGSESPLHF.

As to this clone: Different DNA sequences within this sample yield the same CDR3. The V call is TRBV20-1, the J call TRBJ2-7; D not resolved. The CDR3 loop spans 11 amino acids. Between the trimmed V and J ends, which lost 1 base and 4 bases, there was a span of 5 bases. Germline CDR1 and CDR2: DFQATT and SNEGSKA (reference sequence). The CDR3: CSARADYEQYF. The CDR3 nucleotides read TGCAGTGCTAGAGCCGATTACGAGCAGTACTTC.

This clone was recorded once. The chain has TRBV6-1 and TRBJ1-2; TRBD1 agrees at 8 bases. V was clipped by 3 bases and J by 2 bases; unmatched bases: 2. Germline CDR1 MNHNS, CDR2 SASEGT. The CDR3 spans 14 residues. The CDR3 DNA reads TGTGCCAGCAGTGACGACAGGGGAAACTATGGCTACACCTTC. It is translated as CASSDDRGNYGYTF.

The chain carries TRBV29-1 and TRBJ2-2; possible D gene TRBD1, 5 bases. Germline-derived CDR1 and CDR2 are SQVTM and ANQGSEA. The V end was cut by 1 base, the J end by 6 bases, with 15 bases between. The CDR3 sequence is 15 residues long. The CDR3 DNA reads TGCAGCGTTGAAGGCCCTGACAGTAGATCCGGGGAGCTGTTTTTT. Its protein is CSVEGPDSRSGELFF.

This chain uses TRBV5-6 with TRBJ2-2; 7 positions match TRBD2. The CDR3 runs to 16 residues. CDR1 is SGHDT and CDR2 is YYEEEE in the germline V gene. V was pared by 0 bases and J by 1 base, with 3 bases of the junction left unmatched. CDR3 loop: CASSLAGGGNTGELFF. The CDR3, as DNA: TGTGCCAGCAGCTTGGCGGGCGGGGGGAACACCGGGGAGCTGTTTTTT.

This chain uses TRBV28 with TRBJ1-1; 8 nucleotides align to TRBD1. Per the germline V gene, CDR1 is MDHEN and CDR2 is SYDVKM. The junction had 8 bases not matched to a gene; V was cut back by 3 bases and J by 2 bases. CDR3 size: 16 residues. Written as DNA, the CDR3 is TGTGCCAGCAGTTTTAATGGCAGGGGGCGAAACACTGAAGCTTTCTTT. It codes for CASSFNGRGRNTEAFF.

The gene calls are TRBV2 and TRBJ1-2; D might be TRBD1 (5 bases). CDR1 is SNHLY and CDR2 is FYNNEI in the germline V gene. The length of the CDR3 is 13 residues. V lost 6 bases and J lost 4, with 12 bases in between. This CDR3 reads CASSGTEGYGYTF. The CDR3 DNA reads TGTGCCAGCAGCGGGACGGAAGGCTATGGCTACACCTTC.

This rearrangement joins TRBV7-6 to TRBJ2-3; a possible D gene is TRBD1 (6 bases). Germline loops: CDR1 SGHVS, CDR2 FNYEAQ. The CDR3 totals 15 residues. The germline V and J ends were trimmed by 0 bases and 2 bases, with 9 bases remaining between them. The DNA for the CDR3 is TGTGCCAGCAGCTTAGCAGGGGGAACCACAGATACGCAGTATTTT. It encodes CASSLAGGTTDTQYF.

Notes on this clone: A much larger clonotype is one base distant, so this may be a read error. This chain joins TRBV9 and TRBJ2-7; 11 bases match TRBD2. The junction had 17 bases not matched to a gene; V was cut back by 4 bases and J by 5 bases. There are 18 residues in the CDR3. Germline V gene lookup returns CDR1 SGDLS and CDR2 YYNGEE. As DNA, the CDR3 is TGTGCCAGCAGCCCCCCCGTTAGCGGGAGGGCACCCAAGGACGAGCAGTACTTC. It translates to CASSPPVSGRAPKDEQYF. The full variable domain, in which reference TRBV9 and TRBJ2-7 provide the parts outside the CDR3, is DSGVTQTPKHLITATGQRVTLRCSPRSGDLSVYWYQQSLDQGLQFLIQYYNGEERAKGNILERFSAQQFPDLHSELNLSSLELGDSALYFCASSPPVSGRAPKDEQYFGPGTRLTVT.

The V call is TRBV7-3, the J call TRBJ2-7, with 9 bases aligning to TRBD2. Unmatched junction bases numbered 4, after V lost 4 bases and J lost 0 bases. Germline CDR1 reads SGHTA; CDR2 reads FQGTGA. CDR3 size: 15 residues. The CDR3, as DNA: TGTGCCAGCAGCTCCCTAGCGGGGTCCTCCTACGAGCAGTACTTC. This encodes CASSSLAGSSYEQYF.